A few counts support the clone carrying this TCR beta chain. Its matching antigen is unknown. One entry per CDR3 protein, called by TCRdb with MiXCR from the 5' RACE reads. The sample consists of over 150,000 distinct CDR3 sequences, approximately 6.2% of them appearing once. CDR3 length: 16 residues. Deletions cut 0 bases from V and 0 bases from J, with 10 bases between. Germline V gene lookup returns CDR1 MNHEY and CDR2 SVGAGI. This entry comes from a study of T cells after yellow fever vaccination. Overall study results and limits: It was the secondary response that reached its peak faster, day 5 versus 15, but it was weaker.

The V call is TRBV6-5, the J call TRBJ2-3; D is perhaps TRBD1 (5 bases). Sequencing was performed on CD4+ T cells sorted from PBMCs, taken on the day of the first yellow fever vaccination. The source is a man aged 18 to 29 who received the YFV17D yellow fever vaccine. For the CDR3, the DNA is TGTGCCAGCAGTTACTCGAGCAGGGCTAGCACAGATACGCAGTATTTT. Translating gives CASSYSSRASTDTQYF.